The 30 T cell receptor beta chains given below trace back to one sample, sequenced in a study of shared clonotypes between healthy human individuals. Sequencing used immunoSEQ multiplex PCR; TCRdb keeps in-frame clones, though not all of them. This repertoire shows 2 million to 2.5 million clones, 90% to 97% found once; its top ten account for roughly 0.13%. Specimen: naive CD4+ T cells sorted from blood. The subset: CD45RA+ positively selected. The receptors were sampled from a man aged 18 to 29 in good health.

The CDR3 here is CASSERQGAPYGYTF. CDR3 nucleotides: TGTGCCAGCAGTGAGAGACAGGGTGCCCCTTATGGCTACACCTTC. This chain joins TRBV2 and TRBJ1-2; the match to TRBD1 covers 7 bases. V dropped 3 bases and J dropped 5; count of bases not matched to a gene: 9. Germline CDR1 reads SNHLY; CDR2 reads FYNNEI. The CDR3 has 15 residues. Looking up the rest from reference TRBV2 and TRBJ1-2 gives the full variable domain: EPEVTQTPSHQVTQMGQEVILRCVPISNHLYFYWYRQILGQKVEFLVSFYNNEISEKSEIFDDQFSVERPDGSNFTLKIRSTKLEDSAMYFCASSERQGAPYGYTFGSGTRLTVV.

The chain has TRBV7-9 and TRBJ2-7, with TRBD1 matching over 9 bases. Unmatched junction bases numbered 6, after V lost 0 bases and J lost 3 bases. Germline CDR1 SEHNR, CDR2 FQNEAQ (reference sequence). This CDR3 spans 16 amino acids. The DNA of the CDR3 is TGTGCCAGCAGCTTAGCGTGGGGGACAGGGATCTACGAGCAGTACTTC. It yields the protein CASSLAWGTGIYEQYF.

The chain recombines TRBV6-6 with TRBJ2-2, with 7 nucleotides matching TRBD2. The CDR3 contains 14 residues. Unmatched junction bases numbered 5, after V lost 5 bases and J lost 5 bases. Germline assignment: CDR1 MNHNY and CDR2 SVGAGI (reference sequence). CDR3 residues: CASSDRGETGELFF. The CDR3 DNA reads TGTGCCAGCAGTGACCGGGGGGAAACCGGGGAGCTGTTTTTT.

The chain links TRBV10-3 to TRBJ1-2; TRBD1 matches 10 bases. The V gene end was trimmed by 10 bases and the J gene end by 3 bases; junction bases not matched to a gene: 11. Per the germline V gene, CDR1 is ENHRY and CDR2 is SYGVKD. The CDR3 totals 15 residues. CDR3 sequence: CATEDPGQGYYGYTF. Here the CDR3 DNA reads TGTGCCACCGAAGACCCGGGACAGGGGTACTATGGCTACACCTTC.

This chain links TRBV7-9 with TRBJ2-2, with D possibly being TRBD1 (6 bases). CDR3 length equals 15 residues. Germline values: CDR1 SEHNR, CDR2 FQNEAQ (reference sequence). Between the trimmed V and J ends, which lost 5 bases and 4 bases, there was a span of 14 bases. CDR3 protein: CASSRDRIRTGELFF. The CDR3 DNA is TGTGCCAGCAGCCGTGACAGGATCCGCACCGGGGAGCTGTTTTTT.

The V call is TRBV2, the J call TRBJ2-4; D might be TRBD1 (6 bases). In germline, CDR1 is SNHLY, CDR2 FYNNEI. The CDR3 covers 15 residues. With 0 bases removed from V and 0 bases from J, the gap between germline ends came to 6 bases. Here the CDR3 reads CASSEARGAKNIQYF. The CDR3 DNA sequence: TGTGCCAGCAGTGAAGCCAGGGGAGCCAAAAACATTCAGTACTTC.

As to this clone: Additional DNA sequences in this sample encode the identical CDR3. The chain uses TRBV6-6 and TRBJ2-5; weak D call: TRBD2 (5 bases). The CDR3 is made up of 13 amino acids. Germline V gene data show CDR1 as MNHNY and CDR2 as SVGAGI (reference sequence). V was clipped by 2 bases and J by 4 bases, with 8 bases between them. CDR3: CASSYGGTETQYF. CDR3 nucleotide sequence: TGTGCCAGCAGTTACGGAGGAACAGAGACCCAGTACTTC.

V usage is TRBV18 and J usage is TRBJ2-2, with D possibly TRBD2 on 5 matching bases. With 3 bases removed from V and 5 bases from J, the gap between germline ends came to 16 bases. Germline V lookup: CDR1 KGHSH, CDR2 LQKENI. CDR3 size: 16 residues. CDR3 nucleotides: TGTGCCAGCTCACCCTATATGATGAGAGGGACCGGGGAGCTGTTTTTT. Translation: CASSPYMMRGTGELFF.

The chain carries TRBV10-3 and TRBJ1-4; TRBD1 aligns across 9 bases. Looked up from germline, CDR1 is ENHRY and CDR2 is SYGVKD. This CDR3 comprises 14 residues. Trimming cost V 3 bases and J 6 bases; bases outside gene matches: 2. The CDR3 spells CAISDRQGDEKLFF. DNA of the CDR3: TGTGCCATCAGTGACAGACAGGGGGATGAAAAACTGTTTTTT.

The V gene is TRBV7-9, the J gene TRBJ1-4; D perhaps matches TRBD1 (6 bases). The germline V gene has CDR1 SEHNR and CDR2 FQNEAQ (reference sequence). This CDR3 comprises 16 residues. V was pared by 2 bases and J by 2 bases, with 12 bases between. The CDR3 DNA follows: TGTGCCAGCAGCTTAAAGCAGGGGAGGACTAATGAAAAACTGTTTTTT. As protein: CASSLKQGRTNEKLFF.

The chain recombines TRBV9 with TRBJ1-4; 7 bases match TRBD1. V dropped 4 bases and J dropped 5; count of bases not matched to a gene: 8. The CDR3 consists of 15 residues. In germline, CDR1 is SGDLS, CDR2 YYNGEE. CDR3 sequence (DNA): TGTGCCAGCAGCACCGGACAGGCCGTAAATGAAAAACTGTTTTTT. Its translation is CASSTGQAVNEKLFF. The full variable domain, its missing parts supplied by reference TRBV9 and TRBJ1-4, is DSGVTQTPKHLITATGQRVTLRCSPRSGDLSVYWYQQSLDQGLQFLIQYYNGEERAKGNILERFSAQQFPDLHSELNLSSLELGDSALYFCASSTGQAVNEKLFFGSGTQLSVL.

The chain has TRBV6-6 and TRBJ2-1; 9 bases fit TRBD1. The germline V gene encodes CDR1 MNHNY and CDR2 SVGAGI (reference sequence). The CDR3 is made up of 15 amino acids. After removal of 4 bases from V and 5 bases from J, the junction contained 6 bases not matched to a gene. The CDR3 DNA reads as TGTGCCAGCAGTTGGGGCCGGACAGGGGACAATGAGCAGTTCTTC. Translating it yields CASSWGRTGDNEQFF.

This sequence joins TRBV10-3 and TRBJ2-1; possibly TRBD1 for D (5 bases). Trimming shortened V by 7 bases and J by 7 bases, and 11 bases separated the two germline ends. The CDR3 has 12 amino acids. Germline V gene lookup returns CDR1 ENHRY and CDR2 SYGVKD. CDR3 amino acids: CAINRGENEQFF. DNA for the CDR3: TGTGCCATCAATAGGGGCGAGAATGAGCAGTTCTTC.

The chain is built from TRBV5-4 and TRBJ1-3; D is unclear. The germline gives CDR1 SGHNT, CDR2 YYREEE (reference sequence). CDR3 length: 15 residues. Trimming stripped 2 bases from V and 0 bases from J, with 9 bases between. The chain's CDR3 is CASSFSPISGNTIYF. The CDR3 DNA reads as TGTGCCAGCAGCTTTTCCCCCATCTCTGGAAACACCATATATTTT.

The genes are TRBV7-9 and TRBJ2-2; 7 bases align to TRBD1. The CDR3 length is 14 residues. V shed 4 bases, J shed 6 bases, and the junction held 5 bases outside the gene matches. Germline CDR1 reads SEHNR; CDR2 reads FQNEAQ (reference sequence). CDR3 in amino acids: CASSSRTGAGELFF. DNA of the CDR3: TGTGCCAGCAGCTCAAGAACAGGGGCCGGGGAGCTGTTTTTT.

This sequence joins TRBV7-6 and TRBJ2-1; 9 bases agree with TRBD2. Trimming removed 4 bases from V and 8 bases from J; junction bases left unmatched: 9. The length of the CDR3 is 15 residues. CDR1 SGHVS and CDR2 FNYEAQ come from the germline V gene. The CDR3 reads CASSSGVSGSYEQFF. CDR3 bases: TGTGCCAGCAGCTCAGGGGTTAGCGGGAGTTATGAGCAGTTCTTC.

V gene TRBV6-5 combines with J gene TRBJ2-7; 10 bases align to TRBD2. The length of the CDR3 is 14 residues. Trimming removed 5 bases from V and 6 bases from J; junction bases left unmatched: 7. Germline V gene lookup returns CDR1 MNHEY and CDR2 SVGAGI. The DNA of the CDR3 is TGTGCCAGCAGTCCCGGGACTAGCGTCCCCGAGCAGTACTTC. The encoded protein is CASSPGTSVPEQYF.

V gene TRBV28 combines with J gene TRBJ1-6; D is uncertain. From germline, CDR1 is MDHEN and CDR2 SYDVKM. This CDR3 comprises 15 residues. The V and J ends lost 3 bases and 1 base respectively, with 7 bases between them. The CDR3 DNA follows: TGTGCCAGCAGTTTCCCGGGGTCCTATAATTCACCCCTCCACTTT. This sequence encodes CASSFPGSYNSPLHF.

The chain joins TRBV5-1 to TRBJ2-7, with 9 bases matching TRBD1. Germline values: CDR1 SGHRS, CDR2 YFSETQ. The CDR3 runs to 15 residues. Trimming at V came to 2 bases and at J to 5 bases, leaving 8 bases not matched to a gene. DNA for the CDR3: TGCGCCAGCAGCTTATCGTCGGGACAGGGAAACGAGCAGTACTTC. It yields the protein CASSLSSGQGNEQYF. The variable domain in full, with the rest retrieved from reference TRBV5-1 and TRBJ2-7, is KAGVTQTPRYLIKTRGQQVTLSCSPISGHRSVSWYQQTPGQGLQFLFEYFSETQRNKGNFPGRFSGRQFSNSRSEMNVSTLELGDSALYLCASSLSSGQGNEQYFGPGTRLTVT.

The chain links TRBV5-1 to TRBJ2-5, with D possibly TRBD2 on 5 matching bases. Germline V gives CDR1 SGHRS, CDR2 YFSETQ. The CDR3 is 15 residues long. The V end lost 4 bases, the J end lost 1 base, and 14 bases lay between the germline ends. The CDR3 region is CASSTAGVSQETQYF. The CDR3 nucleotides are TGCGCCAGCAGCACCGCCGGGGTTAGCCAAGAGACCCAGTACTTC.

This clone was observed once. The chain joins TRBV5-4 to TRBJ2-7; 7 nucleotides agree with TRBD2. There are 16 residues in the CDR3. Germline values: CDR1 SGHNT, CDR2 YYREEE (reference sequence). Losses at the gene ends were 4 bases for V and 2 bases for J; bases not matched to a gene: 12. The CDR3 nucleotides read TGTGCCAGCAGCGCCCCCGTAGCGGGTCCCCCCTACGAGCAGTACTTC. Encoded protein: CASSAPVAGPPYEQYF. Variable domain in full (rest from reference TRBV5-4 and TRBJ2-7): ETGVTQSPTHLIKTRGQQVTLRCSSQSGHNTVSWYQQALGQGPQFIFQYYREEENGRGNFPPRFSGLQFPNYSSELNVNALELDDSALYLCASSAPVAGPPYEQYFGPGTRLTVT.

The chain couples TRBV2 to TRBJ2-7; possibly TRBD1 for D (5 bases). The CDR3 has 13 amino acids. V gave up 4 bases and J gave up 7 bases, with 14 bases separating them. Germline-derived CDR1 and CDR2 are SNHLY and FYNNEI. For the CDR3, the DNA is TGTGCCAGCAGTGGGACAAGCGCTGTTGAGCAGTACTTC. Amino acid sequence: CASSGTSAVEQYF.

This chain joins TRBV10-3 and TRBJ1-2; D possibly corresponds to TRBD1 (5 bases). Trimming took 2 bases from V and 8 from J, leaving 12 bases between them. Germline V CDR1 and CDR2: ENHRY, SYGVKD. The CDR3 is 13 amino acids. CDR3 nucleotides: TGTGCCATCAGTGAGCAGGGAATTCAGGGCTACACCTTC. This gives the protein CAISEQGIQGYTF.

This clone came up once. The chain recombines TRBV7-2 with TRBJ2-1; TRBD2 agrees at 13 bases. CDR1 is SGHTA, CDR2 FQGNSA, per germline. The CDR3 has 18 residues. J was trimmed by 0 bases and V by 1 base; bases with no gene match: 3. The CDR3 spells CASSLVGTSGISYNEQFF. DNA for the CDR3: TGTGCCAGCAGCTTAGTCGGGACTAGCGGGATCTCCTACAATGAGCAGTTCTTC.

The chain uses TRBV6-1 and TRBJ1-2, with TRBD1 matching 8 bases. The V gene end was trimmed by 6 bases and the J gene end by 8 bases; junction bases not matched to a gene: 5. CDR1 MNHNS and CDR2 SASEGT come from the germline V gene. This CDR3 has 12 residues. The CDR3 region is CASRPGGRGYTF. The CDR3, as DNA: TGTGCCAGCAGACCAGGGGGCCGGGGCTACACCTTC.

The count of this clone is one. CDR3 amino acids: CASSGRTNTEAFF. CDR3 nucleotides: TGCGCCAGCAGTGGGAGAACGAACACTGAAGCTTTCTTT. The chain uses TRBV5-1 and TRBJ1-1; D is undetermined. The CDR3 runs to 13 residues. CDR1 and CDR2 (germline): SGHRS, YFSETQ. V was trimmed by 5 bases and J by 1 base, leaving 9 bases between them.

Note on this clone: In the same sample, other DNA sequences code for this CDR3. The chain links TRBV2 to TRBJ2-5, with a possible D match to TRBD2 (5 bases). Trimming left V 4 bases short and J 2 bases short, with 8 bases between. The CDR3 length is 13 residues. Germline values: CDR1 SNHLY, CDR2 FYNNEI. In nucleotides, the CDR3 is TGTGCCAGCAGTGGGACGGGGCAAGAGACCCAGTACTTC. Its protein is CASSGTGQETQYF.

The chain has TRBV29-1 and TRBJ2-7; D not resolved. This CDR3 has 12 residues. Germline lookup yields CDR1 SQVTM and CDR2 ANQGSEA. The V end lost 6 bases, the J end lost 3 bases, and 12 bases lay between the germline ends. CDR3 bases: TGCAGCGTCCGGCGAGGCGACTACGAGCAGTACTTC. It translates to CSVRRGDYEQYF.

CDR3 nucleotide sequence: TGTGCCAGCAGTTTCCCATTAGCGGAATCCTACAATGAGCAGTTCTTC. It is translated as CASSFPLAESYNEQFF. V is TRBV5-4 and J is TRBJ2-1; D may be TRBD2 (6 bases). The CDR3 has 16 residues. Trimming removed 5 bases from V and 1 base from J, with 16 bases in between. Germline values: CDR1 SGHNT, CDR2 YYREEE (reference sequence).

Comment on this clone: Additional DNA sequences in this sample encode the identical CDR3. The chain carries TRBV7-2 and TRBJ2-2; perhaps TRBD1 as D (6 bases). The CDR3 contains 14 residues. Germline V lookup: CDR1 SGHTA, CDR2 FQGNSA. Between the trimmed V and J ends, which lost 2 bases and 5 bases, there was a span of 9 bases. CDR3 loop: CASSLQGSTGELFF. The CDR3 DNA reads TGTGCCAGCAGCTTACAGGGGAGTACCGGGGAGCTGTTTTTT.